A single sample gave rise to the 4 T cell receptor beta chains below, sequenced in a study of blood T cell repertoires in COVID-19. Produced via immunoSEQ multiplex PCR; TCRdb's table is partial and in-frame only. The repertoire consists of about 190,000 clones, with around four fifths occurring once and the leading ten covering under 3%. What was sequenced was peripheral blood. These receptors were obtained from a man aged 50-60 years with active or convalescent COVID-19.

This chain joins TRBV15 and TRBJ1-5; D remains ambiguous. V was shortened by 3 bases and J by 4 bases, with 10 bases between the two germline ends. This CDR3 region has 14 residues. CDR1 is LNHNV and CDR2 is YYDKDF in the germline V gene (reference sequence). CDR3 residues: CATSSRRPNQPQHF. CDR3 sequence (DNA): TGTGCCACCAGCAGTCGTCGTCCTAATCAGCCCCAGCATTTT.

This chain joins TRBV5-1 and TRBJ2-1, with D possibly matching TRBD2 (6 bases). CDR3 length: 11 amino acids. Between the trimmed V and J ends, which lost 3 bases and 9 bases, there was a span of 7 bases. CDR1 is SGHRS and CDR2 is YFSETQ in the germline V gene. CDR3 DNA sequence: TGCGCCAGCAGCTCACTAGCTGAGCAGTTCTTC. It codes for CASSSLAEQFF.

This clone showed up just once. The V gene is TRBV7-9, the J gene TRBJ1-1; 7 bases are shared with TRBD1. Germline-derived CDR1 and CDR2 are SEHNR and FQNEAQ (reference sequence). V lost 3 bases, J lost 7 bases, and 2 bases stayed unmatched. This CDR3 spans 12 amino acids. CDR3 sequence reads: CASSFTGDEAFF. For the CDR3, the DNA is TGTGCCAGCAGCTTTACAGGGGATGAAGCTTTCTTT.

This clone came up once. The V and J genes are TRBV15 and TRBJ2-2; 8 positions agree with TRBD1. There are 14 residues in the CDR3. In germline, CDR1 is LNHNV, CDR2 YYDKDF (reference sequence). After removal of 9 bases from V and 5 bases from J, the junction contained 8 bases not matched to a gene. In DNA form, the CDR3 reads TGTGCCACTCTGGACAGGGCTAATACCGGGGAGCTGTTTTTT. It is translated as CATLDRANTGELFF.